The T cell receptor (beta chain) under discussion was sequenced for a study of blood T cell repertoires in COVID-19. On the study more broadly: The United States, Italy and Spain provided the acute and convalescent COVID-19 samples.

Germline-derived CDR1 and CDR2 are SGHVS and FQNEAQ. The CDR3 totals 13 residues. V gave up 2 bases and J gave up 9 bases, with 11 bases separating them. Authors' analysis steps: Amplification from reference gene primers served as the basis for estimated nucleated cell counts. Repertoires were generated with immunoSEQ multiplex PCR, while TCRdb's copy carries only in-frame clones and drops some. The DNA gave D and trimming, while V, J and clone size come from that table. The profile shows roughly 48,000 clones, about 83% of them singletons. This chain links TRBV7-8 with TRBJ2-1, with D possibly being TRBD1 (5 bases). Input material: peripheral blood. The TCR comes from a human donor in a cohort sampled during active COVID-19. The CDR3 coding sequence is TGTGCCAGCAGCTTACACTCCCAGGGTGAGCAGTTCTTC. Protein: CASSLHSQGEQFF.